Following are 13 T cell receptor beta chains from one sample sequenced in a study of T cells in tuberculosis. Time point specified: new active TB diagnosis, blood taken before or within 7 days of starting treatment. The table came from immunoSEQ multiplex PCR; TCRdb's copy has only in-frame clones and leaves some out. The data show 22,000 or so clones, with 70% to 90% seen just once and more than 13% held by the top ten. The source was PBMCs, collected at tuberculosis diagnosis. These receptors originate from an adult with tuberculosis.

V and J are TRBV19 and TRBJ1-5; 7 nucleotides match TRBD1. Unmatched junction bases numbered 4, after V lost 7 bases and J lost 1 base. This CDR3 has 14 residues. CDR1 and CDR2 (germline): LNHDA, SQIVND (reference sequence). This CDR3 reads CASNQQGSNQPQHF. CDR3 DNA sequence: TGTGCCAGTAATCAACAGGGGAGCAATCAGCCCCAGCATTTT.

J is TRBJ2-4 and V is TRBV25-1; 9 bases are shared with TRBD1. From germline, CDR1 is MGHDK and CDR2 SYGVNS. The CDR3 has 16 residues. The trim removed 3 bases at V and 9 bases at J, leaving 12 bases unmatched. CDR3 bases: TGTGCCAGCAGTGATTCCGGGACAGGGTTTTTTGGCATTCAGTACTTC. Its protein product is CASSDSGTGFFGIQYF.

J is TRBJ1-3 and V is TRBV19; TRBD1 matches at 7 bases. The germline CDR1 and CDR2 sequences are LNHDA and SQIVND (reference sequence). V lost 10 bases to trimming and J lost 4 bases; unmatched junction nucleotides: 10. This CDR3 comprises 14 residues. The CDR3 region is CATRNRGLGNTIYF. CDR3 DNA sequence: TGTGCCACGAGGAACAGGGGCTTGGGAAACACCATATATTTT.

The CDR3, as DNA: TGTGCCAGCAGATTGGGCGGGGGCGGTTACGAGCAGTACTTC. It specifies CASRLGGGGYEQYF. The chain has TRBV2 and TRBJ2-7, with a tentative D call TRBD2 (7 bases). The V end lost 6 bases, the J end lost 4 bases, and 16 bases lay between the germline ends. Germline V lookup: CDR1 SNHLY, CDR2 FYNNEI. The CDR3 has 14 amino acids.

The chain links TRBV29-1 to TRBJ2-5, with D tentatively TRBD1 (6 bases). Germline CDR1 and CDR2: SQVTM and ANQGSEA. CDR3 length: 12 residues. Trimming shortened V by 5 bases and J by 4 bases, and 11 bases separated the two germline ends. The CDR3 sequence: CSVLSRGETQYF. CDR3 in DNA: TGCAGCGTTTTATCCAGGGGAGAGACCCAGTACTTC.

CDR3 nucleotides: TGTGCCAGCAGCTTAGCGATAACTAGGAATAACAATGAGCAGTTCTTC. Translation gives CASSLAITRNNNEQFF. The rearrangement uses TRBV7-6 and TRBJ2-1, with a weak D call TRBD2 (5 bases). The CDR3 runs to 16 residues. The germline gives CDR1 SGHVS, CDR2 FNYEAQ. V was shortened by 0 bases and J by 5 bases, with 14 bases between the two germline ends.

The chain couples TRBV7-7 to TRBJ2-7; perhaps TRBD2 as D (6 bases). CDR1 and CDR2 from the germline V gene are SSHAT and FNYEAQ (reference sequence). CDR3 length equals 14 residues. V shed 5 bases and J shed 1 base, with 12 bases lying between them. CDR3 DNA: TGTGCCAGCAGCCCCATGACTAGTTCCTACGAGCAGTACTTC. It specifies CASSPMTSSYEQYF.

The chain has TRBV5-1 and TRBJ2-1; 8 positions agree with TRBD2. Germline V CDR1 and CDR2: SGHRS, YFSETQ. This CDR3 comprises 16 residues. V dropped 5 bases and J dropped 3; count of bases not matched to a gene: 10. CDR3 DNA sequence: TGCGCCAGCAGGCCTCTAACTAGCGGCATCTACAATGAGCAGTTCTTC. It encodes CASRPLTSGIYNEQFF.

This clone was counted a single time. The rearrangement links TRBV9 to TRBJ2-7; tentatively, D is TRBD2 (5 bases). The V and J ends lost 4 bases and 5 bases respectively, with 16 bases between them. Germline CDR1 and CDR2: SGDLS and YYNGEE. CDR3 length: 14 residues. The CDR3 coding sequence is TGTGCCAGCAGCCCTCAGTTAGAAGCGGACGAGCAGTACTTC. Translated: CASSPQLEADEQYF.

The rearrangement uses TRBV25-1 and TRBJ1-1, with D possibly being TRBD1 (5 bases). The V end lost 2 bases, the J end lost 4 bases, and 14 bases lay between the germline ends. Germline loops: CDR1 MGHDK, CDR2 SYGVNS. This CDR3 has 15 amino acids. The CDR3 bases are TGTGCCAGCAGTGAAGGGGCTTTCGTCCGCACTGAAGCTTTCTTT. Translating it yields CASSEGAFVRTEAFF.

The chain carries TRBV18 and TRBJ2-1, with TRBD2 matching over 13 bases. Germline V gene data show CDR1 as KGHSH and CDR2 as LQKENI. The CDR3 totals 15 residues. V shed 6 bases, J shed 8 bases, and the junction held 7 bases outside the gene matches. The CDR3 region is CASSFGTSGIYEQFF. The DNA for the CDR3 is TGTGCCAGCTCGTTCGGGACTAGCGGGATCTATGAGCAGTTCTTC.

The chain is built from TRBV25-1 and TRBJ2-1, with D unresolved. Trimming left V 1 base short and J 8 bases short, with 18 bases between. The germline V gene has CDR1 MGHDK and CDR2 SYGVNS. This CDR3 comprises 16 residues. CDR3 nucleotide sequence: TGTGCCAGCAGTGAATCAAGTATCGGGTCCACTTATGAGCAGTTCTTC. It encodes CASSESSIGSTYEQFF.

The sample holds one count of this clone. This chain uses TRBV4-3 with TRBJ1-2; D ambiguous. The CDR3 sequence is 15 residues long. Germline V lookup: CDR1 LGHNA, CDR2 YSLEER. The V gene lost 0 bases and the J gene lost 7 bases, with 15 bases spanning the gap. CDR3 DNA: TGCGCCAGCAGCCAAGAAGAGGGCGCTAGGTCTGGCTACACCTTC. This encodes CASSQEEGARSGYTF.